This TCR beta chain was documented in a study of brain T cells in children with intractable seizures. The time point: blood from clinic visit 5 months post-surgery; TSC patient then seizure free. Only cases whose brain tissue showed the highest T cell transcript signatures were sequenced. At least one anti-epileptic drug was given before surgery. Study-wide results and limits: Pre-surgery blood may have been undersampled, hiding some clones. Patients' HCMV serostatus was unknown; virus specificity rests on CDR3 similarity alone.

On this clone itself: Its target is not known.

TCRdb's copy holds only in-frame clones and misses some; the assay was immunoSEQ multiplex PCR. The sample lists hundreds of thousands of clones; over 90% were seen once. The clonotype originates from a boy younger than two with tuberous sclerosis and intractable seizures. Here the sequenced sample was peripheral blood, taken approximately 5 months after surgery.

CDR3 nucleotide sequence: TGTGCCAGTAATCACAGGGAACGTCAGCCCCAGCATTTT. As protein: CASNHRERQPQHF. The rearrangement uses TRBV19 and TRBJ1-5; D may be TRBD1 (6 bases). V lost 7 bases and J 6 bases, leaving 13 bases between the germline ends. Germline V CDR1 and CDR2: LNHDA, SQIVND (reference sequence). The CDR3 consists of 13 residues.